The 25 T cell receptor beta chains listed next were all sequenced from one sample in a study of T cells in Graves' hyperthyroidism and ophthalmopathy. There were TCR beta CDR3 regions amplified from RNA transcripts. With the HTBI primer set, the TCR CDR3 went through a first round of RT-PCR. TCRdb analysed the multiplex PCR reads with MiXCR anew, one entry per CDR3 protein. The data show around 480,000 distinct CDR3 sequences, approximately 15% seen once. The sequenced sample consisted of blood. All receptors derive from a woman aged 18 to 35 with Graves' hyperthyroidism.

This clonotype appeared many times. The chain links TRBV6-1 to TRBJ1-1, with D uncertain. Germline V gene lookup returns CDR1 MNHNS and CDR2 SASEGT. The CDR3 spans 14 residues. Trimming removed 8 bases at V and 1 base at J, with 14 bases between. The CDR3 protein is CASAGAQWNTEAFF. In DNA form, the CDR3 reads TGTGCCAGCGCGGGAGCCCAGTGGAACACTGAAGCTTTCTTT.

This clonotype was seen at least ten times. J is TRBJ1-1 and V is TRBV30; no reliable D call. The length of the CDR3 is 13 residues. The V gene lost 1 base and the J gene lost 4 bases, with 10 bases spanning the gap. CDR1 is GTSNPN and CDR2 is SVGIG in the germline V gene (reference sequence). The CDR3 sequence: CAWSAVGRTEAFF. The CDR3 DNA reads TGTGCCTGGAGTGCGGTAGGGCGCACTGAAGCTTTCTTT.

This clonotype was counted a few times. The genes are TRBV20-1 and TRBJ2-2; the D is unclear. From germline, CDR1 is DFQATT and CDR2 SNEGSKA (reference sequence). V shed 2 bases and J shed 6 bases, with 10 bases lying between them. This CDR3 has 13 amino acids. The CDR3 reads CSARPLTAGELFF. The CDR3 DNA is TGCAGTGCTAGACCCTTGACGGCCGGGGAGCTGTTTTTT.

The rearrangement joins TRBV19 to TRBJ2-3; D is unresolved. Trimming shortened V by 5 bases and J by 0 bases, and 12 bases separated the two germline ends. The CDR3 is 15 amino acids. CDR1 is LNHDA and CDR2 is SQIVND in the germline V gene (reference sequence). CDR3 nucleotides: TGTGCCAGTAGTGCCGGCCGAACTAGCACAGATACGCAGTATTTT. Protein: CASSAGRTSTDTQYF.

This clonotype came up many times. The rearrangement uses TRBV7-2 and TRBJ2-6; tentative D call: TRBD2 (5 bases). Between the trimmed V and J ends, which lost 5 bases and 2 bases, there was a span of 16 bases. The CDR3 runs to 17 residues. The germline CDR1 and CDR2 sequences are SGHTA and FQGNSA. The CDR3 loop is CASSNQEVRAGANVLTF. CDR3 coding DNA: TGTGCCAGCAGCAATCAGGAGGTTCGGGCTGGGGCCAACGTCCTGACTTTC.

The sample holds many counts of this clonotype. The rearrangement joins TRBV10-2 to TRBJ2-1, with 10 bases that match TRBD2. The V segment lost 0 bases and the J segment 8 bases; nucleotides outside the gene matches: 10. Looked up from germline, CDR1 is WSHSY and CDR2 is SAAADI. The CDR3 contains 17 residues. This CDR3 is CASSESRASGRGDEQFF. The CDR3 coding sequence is TGCGCCAGCAGTGAGTCCCGGGCTAGCGGGAGAGGGGATGAGCAGTTCTTC.

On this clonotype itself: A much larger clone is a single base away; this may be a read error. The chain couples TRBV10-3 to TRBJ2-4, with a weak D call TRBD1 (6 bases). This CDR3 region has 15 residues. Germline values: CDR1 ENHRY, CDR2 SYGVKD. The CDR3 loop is CAVSVGAGAKNIQYF. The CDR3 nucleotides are TGTGCCGTCAGTGTGGGGGCAGGGGCCAAAAACATTCAGTACTTC.

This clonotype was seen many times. CDR3 nucleotides: TGTGCCAGCAGGACTAGAGGGAATCAGCCCCAGCATTTT. Amino acids: CASRTRGNQPQHF. The rearrangement uses TRBV2 and TRBJ1-5; D uncertain. Germline assignment: CDR1 SNHLY and CDR2 FYNNEI. The CDR3 consists of 13 residues. V was shortened by 6 bases and J by 4 bases, with 10 bases between the two germline ends.

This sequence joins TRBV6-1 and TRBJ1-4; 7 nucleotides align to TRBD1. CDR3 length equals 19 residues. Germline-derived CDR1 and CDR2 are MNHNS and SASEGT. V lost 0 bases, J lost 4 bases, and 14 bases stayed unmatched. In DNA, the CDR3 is TGTGCCAGCAGTGAAGCGCTCCTAGACAGGGCCTCGAGTAATGAAAAACTGTTTTTT. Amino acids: CASSEALLDRASSNEKLFF.

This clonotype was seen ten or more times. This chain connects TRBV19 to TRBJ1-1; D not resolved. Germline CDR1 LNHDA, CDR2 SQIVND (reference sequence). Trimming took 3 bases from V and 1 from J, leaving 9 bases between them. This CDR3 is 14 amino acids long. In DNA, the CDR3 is TGTGCCAGTAGTATTAAACCGGGGAACACTGAAGCTTTCTTT. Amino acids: CASSIKPGNTEAFF.

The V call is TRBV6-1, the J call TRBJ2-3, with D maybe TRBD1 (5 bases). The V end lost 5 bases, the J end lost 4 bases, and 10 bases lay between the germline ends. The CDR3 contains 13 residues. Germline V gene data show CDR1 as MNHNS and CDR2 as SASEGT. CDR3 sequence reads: CASSFLGADTQYF. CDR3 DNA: TGTGCCAGCAGTTTCCTAGGGGCAGATACGCAGTATTTT.

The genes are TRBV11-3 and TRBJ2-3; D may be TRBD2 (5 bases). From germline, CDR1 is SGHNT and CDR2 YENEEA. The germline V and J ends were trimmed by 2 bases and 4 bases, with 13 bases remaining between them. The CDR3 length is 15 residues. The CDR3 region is CASSLFRGYADTQYF. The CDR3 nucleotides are TGTGCCAGCAGCTTATTTCGGGGTTATGCAGATACGCAGTATTTT.

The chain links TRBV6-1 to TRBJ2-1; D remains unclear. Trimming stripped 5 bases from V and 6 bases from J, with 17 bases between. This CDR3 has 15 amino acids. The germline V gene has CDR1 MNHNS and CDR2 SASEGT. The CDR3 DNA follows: TGTGCCAGCAGTCGCCCAAATTACATGGCCAATGAGCAGTTCTTC. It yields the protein CASSRPNYMANEQFF.

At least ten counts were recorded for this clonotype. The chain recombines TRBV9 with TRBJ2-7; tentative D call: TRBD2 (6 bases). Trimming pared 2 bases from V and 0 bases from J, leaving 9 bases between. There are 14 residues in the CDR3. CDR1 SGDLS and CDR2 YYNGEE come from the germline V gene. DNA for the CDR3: TGTGCCAGCAGCGTGACCGGGAGCTCCTACGAGCAGTACTTC. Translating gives CASSVTGSSYEQYF.

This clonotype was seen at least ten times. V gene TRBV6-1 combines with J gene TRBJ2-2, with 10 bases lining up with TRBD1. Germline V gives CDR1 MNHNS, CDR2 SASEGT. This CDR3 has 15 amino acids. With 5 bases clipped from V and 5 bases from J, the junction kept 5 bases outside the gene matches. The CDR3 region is CASSRDRGTTGELFF. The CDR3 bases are TGTGCCAGCAGTCGGGACAGGGGCACGACCGGGGAGCTGTTTTTT.

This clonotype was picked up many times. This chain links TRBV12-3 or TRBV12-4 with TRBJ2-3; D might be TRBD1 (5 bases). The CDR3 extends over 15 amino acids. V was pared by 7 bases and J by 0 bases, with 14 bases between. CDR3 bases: TGTGCCAGCACCCCCAGTGGGGCTAGCACAGATACGCAGTATTTT. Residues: CASTPSGASTDTQYF.

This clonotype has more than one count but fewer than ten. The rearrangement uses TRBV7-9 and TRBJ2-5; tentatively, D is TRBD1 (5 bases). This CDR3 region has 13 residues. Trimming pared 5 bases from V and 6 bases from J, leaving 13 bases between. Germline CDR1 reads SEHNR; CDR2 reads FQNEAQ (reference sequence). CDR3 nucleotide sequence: TGTGCCAGCAGCCCGCTAAGGGGAAAGACCCAGTACTTC. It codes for CASSPLRGKTQYF.

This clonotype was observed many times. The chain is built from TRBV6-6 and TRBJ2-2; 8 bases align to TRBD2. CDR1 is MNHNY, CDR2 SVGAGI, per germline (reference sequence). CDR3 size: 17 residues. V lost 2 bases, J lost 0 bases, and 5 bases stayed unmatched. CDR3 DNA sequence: TGTGCCAGCAGTTACGTAACTAGCGGCGCGAACACCGGGGAGCTGTTTTTT. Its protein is CASSYVTSGANTGELFF.

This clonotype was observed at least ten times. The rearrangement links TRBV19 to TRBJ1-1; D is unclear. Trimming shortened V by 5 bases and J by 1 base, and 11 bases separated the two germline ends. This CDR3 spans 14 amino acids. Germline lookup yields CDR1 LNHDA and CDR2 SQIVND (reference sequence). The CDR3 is CASSPGRKNTEAFF. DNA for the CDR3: TGTGCCAGTAGTCCTGGACGTAAGAACACTGAAGCTTTCTTT.

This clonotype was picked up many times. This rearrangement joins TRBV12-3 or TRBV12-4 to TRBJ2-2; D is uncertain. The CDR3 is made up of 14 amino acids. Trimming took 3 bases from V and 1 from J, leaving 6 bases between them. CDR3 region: CASSLSGNTGELFF. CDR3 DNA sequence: TGTGCCAGCAGTTTGTCTGGGAACACCGGGGAGCTGTTTTTT.

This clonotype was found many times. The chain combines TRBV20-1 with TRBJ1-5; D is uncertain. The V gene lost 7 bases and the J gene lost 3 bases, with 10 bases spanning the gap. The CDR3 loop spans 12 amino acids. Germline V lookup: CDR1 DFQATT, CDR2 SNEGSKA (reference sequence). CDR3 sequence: CSGGQHNQPQHF. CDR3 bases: TGCAGTGGAGGTCAGCACAATCAGCCCCAGCATTTT.

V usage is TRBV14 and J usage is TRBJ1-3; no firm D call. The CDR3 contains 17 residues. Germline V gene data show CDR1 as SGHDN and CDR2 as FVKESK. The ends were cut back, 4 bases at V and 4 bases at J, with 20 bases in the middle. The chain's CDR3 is CASSLFQGSTGGNTIYF. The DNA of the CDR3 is TGTGCCAGCAGCCTATTCCAAGGGAGTACGGGAGGAAACACCATATATTTT.

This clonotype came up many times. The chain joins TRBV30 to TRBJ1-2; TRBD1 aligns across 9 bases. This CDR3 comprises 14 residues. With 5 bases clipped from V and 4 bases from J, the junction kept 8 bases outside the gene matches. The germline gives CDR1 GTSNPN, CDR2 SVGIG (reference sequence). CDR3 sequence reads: CAWATGTGTYGYTF. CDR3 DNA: TGTGCCTGGGCCACCGGGACAGGGACCTATGGCTACACCTTC.

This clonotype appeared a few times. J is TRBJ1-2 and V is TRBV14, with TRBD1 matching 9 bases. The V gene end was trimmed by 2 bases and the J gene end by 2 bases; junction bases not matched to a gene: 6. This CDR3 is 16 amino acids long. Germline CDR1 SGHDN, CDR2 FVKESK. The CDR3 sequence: CASSQLNRGPNYGYTF. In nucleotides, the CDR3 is TGTGCCAGCAGCCAACTTAACAGGGGGCCGAACTATGGCTACACCTTC. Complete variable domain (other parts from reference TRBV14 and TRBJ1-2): EAGVTQFPSHSVIEKGQTVTLRCDPISGHDNLYWYRRVMGKEIKFLLHFVKESKQDESGMPNNRFLAERTGGTYSTLKVQPAELEDSGVYFCASSQLNRGPNYGYTFGSGTRLTVV.

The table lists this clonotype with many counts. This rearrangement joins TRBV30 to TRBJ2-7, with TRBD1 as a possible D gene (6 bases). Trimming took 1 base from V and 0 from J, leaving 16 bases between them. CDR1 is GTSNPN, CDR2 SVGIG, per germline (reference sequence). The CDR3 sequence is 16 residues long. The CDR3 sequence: CAWSANRVNPSYEQYF. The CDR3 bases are TGTGCCTGGAGTGCGAACAGGGTGAACCCCTCCTACGAGCAGTACTTC.